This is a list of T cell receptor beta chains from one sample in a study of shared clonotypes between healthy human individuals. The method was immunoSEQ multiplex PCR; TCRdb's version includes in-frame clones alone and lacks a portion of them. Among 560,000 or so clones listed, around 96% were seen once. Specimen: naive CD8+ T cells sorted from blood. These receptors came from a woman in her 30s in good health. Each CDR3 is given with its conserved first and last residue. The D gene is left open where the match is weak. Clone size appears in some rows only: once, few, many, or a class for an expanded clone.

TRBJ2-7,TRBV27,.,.,CASSLSALSSYEQYF,TGTGCCAGCAGTTTATCGGCGTTAAGCTCCTACGAGCAGTACTTC
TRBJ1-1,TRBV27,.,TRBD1,CASSTGQGGNTEAFF,TGTGCCAGCAGTACTGGACAGGGTGGGAACACTGAAGCTTTCTTT
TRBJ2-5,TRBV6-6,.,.,CASSYVTDQETQYF,TGTGCCAGCAGTTACGTAACGGACCAAGAGACCCAGTACTTC
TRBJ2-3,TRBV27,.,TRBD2,CASSVLAGISTDTQYF,TGTGCCAGCAGTGTCCTAGCGGGGATCAGCACAGATACGCAGTATTTT
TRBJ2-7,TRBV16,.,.,CASSQFQGTYEQYF,TGTGCCAGCAGCCAATTCCAGGGGACCTACGAGCAGTACTTC
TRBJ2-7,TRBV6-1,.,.,CASSTRGPYEQYF,TGTGCCAGCAGTACGCGCGGTCCCTACGAGCAGTACTTC
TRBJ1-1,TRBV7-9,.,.,CASSLVRETLNTEAFF,TGTGCCAGCAGCTTAGTCAGGGAGACATTGAACACTGAAGCTTTCTTT
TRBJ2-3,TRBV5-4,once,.,CASSPNEIGTDTQYF,TGTGCCAGCAGCCCCAATGAGATCGGCACAGATACGCAGTATTTT
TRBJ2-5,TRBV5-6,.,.,CASSDAGMAGAQETQYF,TGTGCCAGCAGCGATGCGGGGATGGCGGGTGCACAAGAGACCCAGTACTTC
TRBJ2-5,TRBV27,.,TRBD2,CASSLLAGAPGQYF,TGTGCCAGCAGTTTACTGGCGGGAGCCCCGGGCCAGTACTTC
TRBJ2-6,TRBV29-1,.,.,CSVDTSEDSSFSGANVLTF,TGCAGCGTTGATACTTCGGAAGACTCCTCTTTCTCTGGGGCCAACGTCCTGACTTTC
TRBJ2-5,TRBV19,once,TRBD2,CATGTSGIFGTQYF,TGTGCCACGGGGACTAGCGGGATATTTGGGACCCAGTACTTC
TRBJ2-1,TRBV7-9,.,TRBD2,CASSLDGAGVEQFF,TGTGCCAGCAGCTTAGATGGGGCGGGGGTAGAGCAGTTCTTC
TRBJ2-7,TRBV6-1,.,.,CASSGQRGSYEQYF,TGTGCCAGCAGTGGACAACGGGGCTCCTACGAGCAGTACTTC
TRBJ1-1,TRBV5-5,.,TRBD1,CASRLTGVATEAFF,TGTGCCAGCCGACTCACAGGGGTGGCCACTGAAGCTTTCTTT
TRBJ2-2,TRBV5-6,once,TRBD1,CASSETGTGPGELFF,TGTGCCAGCAGCGAGACCGGGACAGGGCCCGGGGAGCTGTTTTTT
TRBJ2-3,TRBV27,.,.,CASSSGTDTQYF,TGTGCCAGCAGTTCTGGCACAGATACGCAGTATTTT
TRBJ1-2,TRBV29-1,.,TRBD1,CSVESGQSYGYTF,TGCAGCGTTGAGTCGGGACAGTCCTATGGCTACACCTTC
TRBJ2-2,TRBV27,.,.,CASSLGLNTGELFF,TGTGCCAGCAGTTTAGGCCTCAACACCGGGGAGCTGTTTTTT
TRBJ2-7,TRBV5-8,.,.,CASSLVKPEQYF,TGTGCCAGCAGCTTGGTAAAGCCCGAGCAGTACTTC
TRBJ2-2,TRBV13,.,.,CASSLQLVLTGELFF,TGTGCCAGCAGCTTACAACTAGTGTTAACCGGGGAGCTGTTTTTT
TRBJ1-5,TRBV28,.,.,CASSFVDRDQPQHF,TGTGCCAGCAGTTTTGTGGACAGAGATCAGCCCCAGCATTTT
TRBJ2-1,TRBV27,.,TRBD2,CASTKWGTSGLSSYNEQFF,TGTGCCAGCACCAAATGGGGGACTAGCGGACTCAGCTCCTACAATGAGCAGTTCTTC